The 17 T cell receptor beta chains below were found in one sample sequenced in a study of a mutant IDH1 vaccine in newly diagnosed glioma. Method: immunoSEQ multiplex PCR; TCRdb's copy keeps in-frame clones and lacks some. The sample has fewer than 150,000 clones; roughly 90% are singletons. These receptors have no known antigen. Indicated time point: week 11, during vaccination. Vaccinated patients received 300 ug of mutant IDH1 20-mer peptide per dose, with topical imiquimod. Sequenced material: PBMCs, taken from a glioma patient whose treatment included an IDH1 peptide vaccine. These receptors were taken from a woman aged 45 to 65 with glioma.

The V call is TRBV30, the J call TRBJ2-7; 8 positions match TRBD1. Germline assignment: CDR1 GTSNPN and CDR2 SVGIG (reference sequence). The CDR3 runs to 14 residues. Losses at the gene ends were 3 bases for V and 3 bases for J; bases not matched to a gene: 7. Here the CDR3 DNA reads TGTGCCTGGAGATGGGGGACAGGTCTCTACGAGCAGTACTTC. Translation: CAWRWGTGLYEQYF. Complete variable domain (other parts from reference TRBV30 and TRBJ2-7): SQTIHQWPATLVQPVGSPLSLECTVEGTSNPNLYWYRQAAGRGLQLLFYSVGIGQISSEVPQNLSASRPQDRQFILSSKKLLLSDSGFYLCAWRWGTGLYEQYFGPGTRLTVT.

This clone appeared once. The chain joins TRBV5-1 to TRBJ2-1; TRBD2 matches 12 bases. The CDR3 consists of 14 residues. J gave up 8 bases and V 6 bases, and 6 bases lay outside the gene matches. Germline V CDR1 and CDR2: SGHRS, YFSETQ. CDR3 sequence reads: CASNRLAGEDEQFF. The CDR3 nucleotides read TGCGCCAGCAACAGACTAGCGGGAGAGGATGAGCAGTTCTTC.

The rearrangement uses TRBV2 and TRBJ2-1; 8 bases match TRBD2. CDR3 length: 13 residues. The V gene's germline CDR1 is SNHLY and CDR2 FYNNEI. J lost 10 bases, V lost 11 bases, and 13 bases had no gene match. The CDR3 region has the DNA TGTGCCTGCCCCGGGACTAGGGGAAAGGAGCAGTTCTTC. Amino acid sequence: CACPGTRGKEQFF.

The J gene is TRBJ2-5, the V gene TRBV28, with 9 bases matching TRBD2. Looked up from germline, CDR1 is MDHEN and CDR2 is SYDVKM. This CDR3 has 14 residues. V trimming: 5 bases; J trimming: 4 bases; junction bases outside the gene matches: 5. CDR3 sequence (DNA): TGTGCCAGCAGTCTAGCGGGGAAGATAGAGACCCAGTACTTC. It translates to CASSLAGKIETQYF.

The J gene is TRBJ2-7, the V gene TRBV7-8; the D gene is possibly TRBD2 (5 bases). Trimming pared 2 bases from V and 12 bases from J, leaving 11 bases between. CDR3 size: 11 residues. Germline loops: CDR1 SGHVS, CDR2 FQNEAQ. DNA for the CDR3: TGTGCCAGCAGCTTACTCAGTGAGGGGTACTTC. Translated: CASSLLSEGYF.

The chain employs TRBV9 and TRBJ2-7; maybe TRBD2 (5 bases). V was trimmed by 2 bases and J by 5 bases, leaving 14 bases between them. The length of the CDR3 is 14 residues. CDR1 SGDLS and CDR2 YYNGEE come from the germline V gene. CDR3 loop: CASSVGSAEDEQYF. In DNA, the CDR3 is TGTGCCAGCAGCGTGGGGAGCGCCGAGGACGAGCAGTACTTC.

The rearrangement links TRBV5-1 to TRBJ2-5; D unclear. Germline CDR1 and CDR2: SGHRS and YFSETQ. Trimming cost V 0 bases and J 2 bases, with 11 bases left between them. This CDR3 comprises 15 residues. The CDR3 sequence is CASSLGQDLQETQYF. The CDR3 nucleotides are TGCGCCAGCAGCTTGGGGCAAGACTTGCAAGAGACCCAGTACTTC.

This clone was recorded only once. The CDR3 DNA sequence: TGCGCCAGCACCCTCAGGGGCCACGGGGAGCTGTTTTTT. Residues: CASTLRGHGELFF. The V and J genes are TRBV5-1 and TRBJ2-2; D is possibly TRBD1 (6 bases). CDR3 size: 13 residues. Trimming pared 6 bases from V and 7 bases from J, leaving 13 bases between. The germline gives CDR1 SGHRS, CDR2 YFSETQ.

This chain joins TRBV28 and TRBJ2-7, with 11 bases aligning to TRBD2. The CDR3 length is 15 residues. The germline V gene encodes CDR1 MDHEN and CDR2 SYDVKM. The V segment lost 6 bases and the J segment 6 bases; nucleotides outside the gene matches: 10. CDR3 in DNA: TGTGCCAGCAGGGATAGCGGGAGGGCCCGGAGCGAGCAGTACTTC. It is translated as CASRDSGRARSEQYF.

This clone was seen once. The chain carries TRBV7-3 and TRBJ2-1, with D unclear. From germline, CDR1 is SGHTA and CDR2 FQGTGA. The CDR3 contains 16 residues. The V gene lost 0 bases and the J gene lost 0 bases, with 9 bases spanning the gap. CDR3 sequence reads: CASSLTLTTSYNEQFF. The CDR3 nucleotides are TGTGCCAGCAGCTTAACCCTGACGACCTCCTACAATGAGCAGTTCTTC.

This clone was recorded once. The chain couples TRBV5-5 to TRBJ2-7; 7 bases agree with TRBD2. The CDR3 extends over 13 amino acids. Germline V gives CDR1 SGHKS, CDR2 YYEKEE (reference sequence). The V segment lost 2 bases and the J segment 7 bases; nucleotides outside the gene matches: 6. CDR3 amino acids: CASSFGSGREQYF. CDR3 DNA sequence: TGTGCCAGCAGCTTCGGGTCCGGGAGGGAGCAGTACTTC.

The chain combines TRBV19 with TRBJ2-3, with 7 bases identical to TRBD1. The CDR3 totals 15 residues. The V gene end was trimmed by 5 bases and the J gene end by 5 bases; junction bases not matched to a gene: 10. Germline CDR1 reads LNHDA; CDR2 reads SQIVND (reference sequence). The CDR3 here is CASSLKRGQGDTQYF. DNA for the CDR3: TGTGCCAGTAGTTTGAAAAGGGGGCAGGGAGATACGCAGTATTTT.

In this sample, this clone turned up once. V gene TRBV6-6 combines with J gene TRBJ2-6, with 10 bases matching TRBD1. J lost 0 bases, V lost 8 bases, and 4 bases had no gene match. The CDR3 totals 16 residues. CDR1 is MNHNY, CDR2 SVGAGI, per germline (reference sequence). CDR3 sequence reads: CASRDRGLSGANVLTF. CDR3 nucleotide sequence: TGTGCCAGCCGGGACAGGGGCCTCTCTGGGGCCAACGTCCTGACTTTC.

The chain uses TRBV27 and TRBJ1-4; 8 nucleotides agree with TRBD1. Germline V gives CDR1 MNHEY, CDR2 SMNVEV (reference sequence). V gave up 6 bases and J gave up 8 bases; unmatched junction bases: 11. The CDR3 runs to 15 residues. The DNA of the CDR3 is TGTGCCAGCAGACCACGGCGCCGGACAGGGGAAAAACTGTTTTTT. It translates to CASRPRRRTGEKLFF.

The chain has TRBV9 and TRBJ1-4; possibly TRBD1 for D (5 bases). Germline CDR1 and CDR2: SGDLS and YYNGEE. V lost 4 bases, J lost 5 bases, and 15 bases lay in between. The CDR3 has 15 residues. The CDR3 nucleotides read TGTGCCAGCAGCCCCGGGGGGTTTCAAAATGAAAAACTGTTTTTT. Translated: CASSPGGFQNEKLFF.

The J gene is TRBJ1-1, the V gene TRBV5-6, with 8 bases identical to TRBD1. The CDR3 sequence is 13 residues long. The J segment lost 5 bases and the V segment lost 4 bases, leaving 4 bases of the junction unmatched. The germline gives CDR1 SGHDT, CDR2 YYEEEE. The CDR3 reads CASSRYRGTEAFF. In DNA form, the CDR3 reads TGTGCCAGCAGCCGATACAGGGGGACTGAAGCTTTCTTT.

Only a few counts were recorded for this clone. The chain links TRBV30 to TRBJ1-1; the match to TRBD1 covers 9 bases. CDR1 GTSNPN and CDR2 SVGIG come from the germline V gene (reference sequence). This CDR3 is 14 amino acids long. J gave up 1 base and V 3 bases, and 3 bases lay outside the gene matches. CDR3 residues: CAWRQGASNTEAFF. CDR3 DNA sequence: TGTGCCTGGAGACAGGGGGCCTCGAACACTGAAGCTTTCTTT.